This is a list of T cell receptor beta chains from one sample in a study of control samples from healthy donors and cancer patients. Sequenced by immunoSEQ multiplex PCR; TCRdb stores in-frame clones only, minus some. The table has some 54,000 clones, approximately 96% seen once; the top ten hold around 1.9%. Input material: blood. These TCRs come from a woman between 25 and 40 years old in good health. Both conserved end residues are part of each CDR3. The order of the fields is V gene, D gene, clone size, J gene, CDR3 DNA, CDR3 protein. D genes are given only for firm matches. Where a row states a size, it is once, few, many or the class of an expanded clone; other rows omit it.

V gene: TRBV21-1; D gene: -; clone size: -; J gene: TRBJ2-2; CDR3 DNA: TGTGCCAGCAGCAAAGTGGAGGGAGGGCCGTCCGGGGAGCTGTTTTTT; CDR3 protein: CASSKVEGGPSGELFF
V gene: TRBV6-5; D gene: TRBD2; clone size: -; J gene: TRBJ2-5; CDR3 DNA: TGTGCCAGCACTACCGGCGGGAGGGAAGAGACCCAGTACTTC; CDR3 protein: CASTTGGREETQYF
V gene: TRBV28; D gene: -; clone size: -; J gene: TRBJ1-3; CDR3 DNA: TGTGCCAGCAGTTTATCAGGAAACACCATATATTTT; CDR3 protein: CASSLSGNTIYF
V gene: TRBV7-2; D gene: TRBD1; clone size: -; J gene: TRBJ1-3; CDR3 DNA: TGTGCCAGCAGCTCAGGGGGCGCCTCTGGAAACACCATATATTTT; CDR3 protein: CASSSGGASGNTIYF
V gene: TRBV18; D gene: -; clone size: -; J gene: TRBJ2-2; CDR3 DNA: TGTGCCAGCTCACTAGTAGTTGGCGACACCGGGGAGCTGTTTTTT; CDR3 protein: CASSLVVGDTGELFF
V gene: TRBV2; D gene: TRBD2; clone size: -; J gene: TRBJ2-1; CDR3 DNA: TGTGCCAGCAGTGAACGGCTAGCGGGAATCAATGAGCAGTTCTTC; CDR3 protein: CASSERLAGINEQFF
V gene: TRBV19; D gene: -; clone size: -; J gene: TRBJ2-1; CDR3 DNA: TGTGCCAGTAGTATTCTTTGGGATGGTGATGAGCAGTTCTTC; CDR3 protein: CASSILWDGDEQFF
V gene: TRBV7-3; D gene: -; clone size: -; J gene: TRBJ2-3; CDR3 DNA: TGTGCCAGCAGCTTTGGTAGCACAGATACGCAGTATTTT; CDR3 protein: CASSFGSTDTQYF
V gene: TRBV7-8; D gene: -; clone size: once; J gene: TRBJ1-2; CDR3 DNA: TGTGCCAGCAGCTTAGATGGGTCATATGGCTACACCTTC; CDR3 protein: CASSLDGSYGYTF
V gene: TRBV4-2; D gene: -; clone size: -; J gene: TRBJ2-5; CDR3 DNA: TGTGCCAGCAGCCAGGCTACAGGGGGGGGAGAGACCCAGTACTTC; CDR3 protein: CASSQATGGGETQYF
V gene: TRBV29-1; D gene: -; clone size: -; J gene: TRBJ2-3; CDR3 DNA: TGCAGCGTTGAAGAGGTAGCGGAGACTAACACAGATACGCAGTATTTT; CDR3 protein: CSVEEVAETNTDTQYF
V gene: TRBV4-2; D gene: -; clone size: -; J gene: TRBJ2-1; CDR3 DNA: TGTGCCAGCAGCCAAGATTCGGCACAGACGGGGAATGAGCAGTTCTTC; CDR3 protein: CASSQDSAQTGNEQFF
V gene: TRBV7-3; D gene: -; clone size: once; J gene: TRBJ2-1; CDR3 DNA: TGTGCCAGCAGCTCAATTCCCGGGCCCCAGGGCTCCTACAATGAGCAGTTCTTC; CDR3 protein: CASSSIPGPQGSYNEQFF
V gene: TRBV5-6; D gene: -; clone size: -; J gene: TRBJ2-7; CDR3 DNA: TGTGCCAGCAGCTTGGGTCCCGACTCCTACGAGCAGTACTTC; CDR3 protein: CASSLGPDSYEQYF
V gene: TRBV2; D gene: -; clone size: -; J gene: TRBJ1-3; CDR3 DNA: TGTGCCAGCAGCGCGGCAGCCCACTCTGGAAACACCATATATTTT; CDR3 protein: CASSAAAHSGNTIYF
V gene: TRBV6-5; D gene: -; clone size: -; J gene: TRBJ1-4; CDR3 DNA: TGTGCCAGCAGGTCACTGGAAAAACTGTTTTTT; CDR3 protein: CASRSLEKLFF
V gene: TRBV14; D gene: -; clone size: -; J gene: TRBJ2-1; CDR3 DNA: TGTGCCAGCAGTGACTACAATGAGCAGTTCTTC; CDR3 protein: CASSDYNEQFF